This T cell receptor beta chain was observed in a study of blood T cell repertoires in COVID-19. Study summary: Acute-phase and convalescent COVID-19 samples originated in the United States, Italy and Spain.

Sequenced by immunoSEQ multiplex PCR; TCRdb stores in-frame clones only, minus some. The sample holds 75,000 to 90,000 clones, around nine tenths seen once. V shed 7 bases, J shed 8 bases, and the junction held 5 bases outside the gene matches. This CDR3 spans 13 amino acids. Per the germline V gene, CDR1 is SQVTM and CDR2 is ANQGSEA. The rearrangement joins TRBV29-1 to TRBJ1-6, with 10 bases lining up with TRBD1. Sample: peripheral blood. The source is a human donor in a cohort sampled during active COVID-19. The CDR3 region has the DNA TGCAGCGCCGGGGACAGGGGAGATTCACCCCTCCACTTT. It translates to CSAGDRGDSPLHF.